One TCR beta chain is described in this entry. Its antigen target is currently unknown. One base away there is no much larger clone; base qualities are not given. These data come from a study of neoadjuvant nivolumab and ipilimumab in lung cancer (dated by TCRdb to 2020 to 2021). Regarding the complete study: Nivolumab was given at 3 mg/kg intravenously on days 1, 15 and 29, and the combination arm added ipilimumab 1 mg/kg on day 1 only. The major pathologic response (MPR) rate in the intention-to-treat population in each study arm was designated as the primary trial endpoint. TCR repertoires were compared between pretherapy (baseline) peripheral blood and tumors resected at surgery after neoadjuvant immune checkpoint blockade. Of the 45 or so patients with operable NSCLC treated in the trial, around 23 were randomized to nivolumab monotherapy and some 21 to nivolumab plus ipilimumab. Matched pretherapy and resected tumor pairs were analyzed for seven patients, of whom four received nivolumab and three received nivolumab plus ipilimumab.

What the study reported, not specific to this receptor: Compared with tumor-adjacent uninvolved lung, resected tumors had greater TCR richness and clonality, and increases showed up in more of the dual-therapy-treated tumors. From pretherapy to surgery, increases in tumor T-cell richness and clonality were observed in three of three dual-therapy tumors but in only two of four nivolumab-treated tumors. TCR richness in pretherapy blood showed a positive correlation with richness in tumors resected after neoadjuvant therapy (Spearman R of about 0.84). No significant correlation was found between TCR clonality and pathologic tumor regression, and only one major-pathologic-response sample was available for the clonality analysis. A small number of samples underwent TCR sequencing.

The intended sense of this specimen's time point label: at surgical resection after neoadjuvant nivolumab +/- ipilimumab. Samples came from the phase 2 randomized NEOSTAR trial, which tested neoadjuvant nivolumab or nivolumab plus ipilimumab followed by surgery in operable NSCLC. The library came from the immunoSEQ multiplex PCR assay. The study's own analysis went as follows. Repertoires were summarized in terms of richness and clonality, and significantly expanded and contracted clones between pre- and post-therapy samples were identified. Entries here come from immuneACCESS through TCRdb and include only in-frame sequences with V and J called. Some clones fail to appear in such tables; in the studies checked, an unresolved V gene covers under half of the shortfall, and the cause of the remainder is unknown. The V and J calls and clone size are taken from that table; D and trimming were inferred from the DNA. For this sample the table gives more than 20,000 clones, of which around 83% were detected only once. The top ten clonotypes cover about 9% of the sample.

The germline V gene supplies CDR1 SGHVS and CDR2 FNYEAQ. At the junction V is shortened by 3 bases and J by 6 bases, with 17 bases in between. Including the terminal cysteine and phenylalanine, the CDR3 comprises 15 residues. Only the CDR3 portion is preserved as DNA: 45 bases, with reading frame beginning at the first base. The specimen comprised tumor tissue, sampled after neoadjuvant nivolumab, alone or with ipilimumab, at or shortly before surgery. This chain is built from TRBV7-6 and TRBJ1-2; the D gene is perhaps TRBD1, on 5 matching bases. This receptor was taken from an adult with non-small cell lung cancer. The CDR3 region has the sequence CASSFMDSGSDGYTF. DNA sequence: TGTGCCAGCAGCTTTATGGACTCAGGGTCGGATGGCTACACCTTC.